These 12 T cell receptor beta chains share one sample of origin, sequenced in a study of breast tumors, draining lymph nodes, adjacent tissues (dated by TCRdb to 2016 to 2017). Lymph node samples came from the axillary draining lymph nodes of breast cancer patients. Receptors were amplified or captured by multiplex PCR. The run used an Illumina HiSeq 2000. Through fastp at Q25 and MiXCR, TCRdb rebuilt clones from the public reads, retaining in-frame beta chains. Records with the same CDR3 protein are collapsed into one entry carrying the most frequent genes and DNA. Here the sample has approximately 170,000 distinct CDR3 sequences; roughly a third occur a single time. The leading ten clones occupy about 3.9% of the sample. The sequencing sample was made of axillary lymph node tissue. The receptors were sampled from a female donor with breast cancer. Some clones in this sample may be carry-over from other donors' samples.

The CDR3 sequence is CASSIGLADNTIYF. In nucleotides, the CDR3 is TGTGCCAGTAGTATCGGCCTAGCGGACAACACCATATATTTT. The chain uses TRBV19 and TRBJ1-3; D remains unclear. The CDR3 covers 14 residues. CDR1 and CDR2 (germline): LNHDA, SQIVND (reference sequence). Trimming took 3 bases from V and 7 from J, leaving 13 bases between them.

V gene TRBV20-1 combines with J gene TRBJ2-2; D call uncertain. This CDR3 comprises 15 residues. Looked up from germline, CDR1 is DFQATT and CDR2 is SNEGSKA (reference sequence). V was pared by 6 bases and J by 4 bases, with 18 bases between. In DNA, the CDR3 is TGCAGTGCCAGCTCACCGGGCACACCCACCGGGGAGCTGTTTTTT. Protein product: CSASSPGTPTGELFF.

In regard to this clonotype: Just one base apart from a much larger clone, this may be a read error. The V gene is TRBV5-4, the J gene TRBJ2-7; TRBD2 might be the D (5 bases). CDR3 length: 14 residues. Germline CDR1 is SGHNT and CDR2 is YYREEE (reference sequence). The ends were cut back, 4 bases at V and 7 bases at J, with 18 bases in the middle. The CDR3 DNA sequence: TGTGCCAGCAGCCACTATGTGGCGGCGGGTGAGCAGTACTTC. It encodes CASSHYVAAGEQYF. Based on the CDR3 plus reference TRBV5-4 and TRBJ2-7, the full variable domain is ETGVTQSPTHLIKTRGQQVTLRCSSQSGHNTVSWYQQALGQGPQFIFQYYREEENGRGNFPPRFSGLQFPNYSSELNVNALELDDSALYLCASSHYVAAGEQYFGPGTRLTVT.

As for this clonotype: A clone one base away is much larger, so this may be a read error. The chain has TRBV5-4 and TRBJ2-7, with D perhaps matching TRBD2 (7 bases). Germline CDR1 SGHNT, CDR2 YYREEE (reference sequence). Trimming left V 10 bases short and J 4 bases short, with 15 bases between. The CDR3 extends over 12 amino acids. CDR3 protein: CAFGGGSYEQYF. CDR3 in DNA: TGTGCCTTCGGGGGCGGGAGTTACGAGCAGTACTTC.

For this clonotype: With a much larger clone just one base away, this may be a read error. The V and J genes are TRBV12-3 or TRBV12-4 and TRBJ1-5, with D possibly matching TRBD1 (6 bases). CDR3 length equals 16 residues. V lost 6 bases to trimming and J lost 0 bases, with 15 bases between them. In nucleotides, the CDR3 is TGTGCCAGCAGCCACAGACAGGTAGTTAGCAATCAGCCCCAGCATTTT. It encodes CASSHRQVVSNQPQHF.

Concerning this clonotype itself: Germline and junction disagree at one end, which may indicate a read error. CDR3 sequence reads: CASSPRDGLAYYGYTF. The CDR3 DNA sequence: TGTGCTAGCAGCCCCCGGGACGGGCTTGCGTACTATGGCTACACCTTC. The rearrangement links TRBV7-7 to TRBJ1-2; a weak D match, TRBD1 (5 bases). CDR3 size: 16 residues. The V gene's germline CDR1 is SSHAT and CDR2 FNYEAQ (reference sequence).

In this sample, this clonotype turned up many times. The chain is built from TRBV9 and TRBJ2-5; 15 bases fit TRBD2. With 0 bases clipped from V and 4 bases from J, the junction kept 4 bases outside the gene matches. Germline V gene lookup returns CDR1 SGDLS and CDR2 YYNGEE. This CDR3 spans 17 amino acids. The CDR3 region has the DNA TGTGCCAGCAGCGTAGGGACTAGCGGGGGGGCCTCAGAGACCCAGTACTTC. Translation: CASSVGTSGGASETQYF.

Details on this clonotype: One end of the junction does not line up with germline, which may come from a read error. V usage is TRBV7-7 and J usage is TRBJ2-7, with TRBD2 identical over 8 bases. The CDR3 is made up of 15 amino acids. The germline gives CDR1 SSHAT, CDR2 FNYEAQ (reference sequence). The CDR3 nucleotides read TGTGCTAGCAGTACCGGGACTAGGGGGAGGTTAGAGCAGTACTTC. This translates into CASSTGTRGRLEQYF.

The table lists this clonotype with a few counts. This chain joins TRBV6-2 or TRBV6-3 and TRBJ2-7, with D perhaps matching TRBD2 (6 bases). The CDR3 is made up of 14 amino acids. The V end lost 4 bases, the J end lost 2 bases, and 12 bases lay between the germline ends. Germline loops: CDR1 MNHEY, CDR2 SVGEGT. CDR3: CASSSQRTTYEQYF. In DNA form, the CDR3 reads TGTGCCAGCAGTTCACAGCGGACTACCTACGAGCAGTACTTC.

The chain is built from TRBV12-3 or TRBV12-4 and TRBJ2-3; D unresolved. The V end lost 1 base, the J end lost 6 bases, and 8 bases lay between the germline ends. There are 13 residues in the CDR3. The DNA of the CDR3 is TGTGCCAGCAGTTTAGAGGCCCCGGATACGCAGTATTTT. It is translated as CASSLEAPDTQYF.

Worth noting for this clonotype: This may arise from a read error, as a much more abundant clone is one base away. V is TRBV12-5 and J is TRBJ1-3; D perhaps matches TRBD1 (6 bases). Trimming pared 5 bases from V and 5 bases from J, leaving 34 bases between. CDR3 length: 21 residues. Germline V gives CDR1 LGHNT, CDR2 FRNRAP. Written as DNA, the CDR3 is TGTGCTAGTGGTCCCCCAATACACCGGGACCCGAAAGGGGGGCAGAGAAACACCATATATTTT. Translating gives CASGPPIHRDPKGGQRNTIYF.

The chain carries TRBV7-4 and TRBJ1-4; D gene ambiguous. The V and J ends lost 4 bases and 8 bases respectively, with 11 bases between them. Germline loops: CDR1 SGHVT, CDR2 SQSDAQ. CDR3 size: 13 residues. This CDR3 is CASSSPGREKLFF. In DNA form, the CDR3 reads TGTGCCAGCAGCTCACCAGGTCGGGAAAAACTGTTTTTT.